This T cell receptor beta chain was recorded in a study of shared clonotypes between healthy human individuals (dated by TCRdb to between 2020 and 2021). Regarding the complete study: The cohort comprised a couple of women and three men aged 18 to 49 years. To estimate repertoire size and how much clonotypes are shared between individuals, the study performed deep sequencing of blood TCR repertoires from about 5 healthy adults. Libraries were prepared and TCR repertoires were sequenced by different laboratories using diverse techniques, in order to increase sequencing depth and limit assay-specific biases. Leukapheresis yielded between about 0.94 and 9 billion PBMCs per donor. Paper-wide results and their limitations: Based on pairwise subsampling, the degree of clonotype sharing among donors was expected to be affected by sequencing depth. Because the study included a small number of donors, the genetic and exposure-history diversity represented was limited. Only blood was sampled, and tissue TCR repertoires likely differ from those in blood.

This clone was seen repeatedly, ten times or more. It lacks a known antigen. No much larger clone is present one base from it, and per-base qualities are unavailable. Healthy HIV-negative adults with no recently reported acute infections or vaccinations were included as donors. Every donor was a Caucasian adult residing in Nashville, Tennessee, USA. For unsorted samples, about 85 million PBMCs were counted and genomic DNA was extracted with the QIAamp DNA Blood Mini kit. Blood was collected by leukapheresis, and PBMCs were isolated by Ficoll-Histopaque density gradient centrifugation and then cryopreserved in liquid nitrogen vapor phase. Using the deep immunoSEQ assay, multiplex PCR amplified TCR CDR3 regions from genomic DNA. Extracted genomic DNA from each cell subset was distributed evenly across all wells of several immunoSEQ 96-well plates, and each plate was treated as a replicate. For unsorted PBMC, each replicate PCR was loaded with 300 to 350 ng genomic DNA, equivalent to tens of thousands of T cell genomes. Ten immunoSEQ deep assay plates were used to sequence unsorted PBMC genomic DNA. Purified libraries were quantified with a Qubit 3.0 fluorometer, sized on a Bioanalyzer 2100, and re-quantified with the KAPA Library Quantification kit. Each immunoSEQ 96-well plate was sequenced on its own single-read 150-cycle Illumina NextSeq 550 flow cell. The study's own analysis went as follows. Because the immunoSEQ output included only junctional sequences and no quality scores, the filtering could not be the same as the filtering used for full-length reads. To assign V/J genes and CDR3, sequences were annotated against IMGT germline references using PyIR, a Python wrapper for IgBLAST v1.9. Reads were filtered out if the reads had weak V/J assignments (E-value above 1e-6), no CDR3, stop codons, out-of-frame junctions, or ambiguous translated residues. A V3J clonotype was defined by an identical inferred V gene, J gene, and CDR3 amino acid sequence. To compute the percentage overlap between repertoires, the number of shared unique clonotypes was divided by the size of the smaller repertoire. Richness of each repertoire was evaluated using RTK rarefaction, the Chao1 estimator, and Recon v2.1 estimates of unobserved clonotypes. TCRdb retrieved this table from immuneACCESS and kept in-frame rearrangements only. Not all clones are present; in checked studies, unresolved V genes account for under half, and no reason is known for the remainder. The V and J calls and clone size come from that table; D and trimming were worked out from the DNA. The table for this sample lists hundreds of thousands of clones; around three quarters of them were counted only once. The ten largest clones take up more than 10% of the sample.

CDR3 length: 16 amino acids, cysteine to phenylalanine. The read is trimmed to its CDR3 DNA, 48 bases read in frame from base 1. The germline V gene yields MGHDK for CDR1 and SYGVNS for CDR2. This chain joins TRBV25-1 to TRBJ2-5, with a tentative D gene TRBD1 over 6 matching bases. Judging by the DNA end, TRBJ2-7 fits better; the J call may be wrong. The material sequenced was PBMCs. This receptor was identified in a woman in her forties in good health. Some clones in this sample may be carry-over from other donors' samples. The CDR3 protein: CASSDSFDRSSYEQYF. Here is the DNA: TGTGCCAGCAGTGATTCATTCGACAGGAGCTCCTACGAGCAGTACTTC.